These 21 T cell receptor beta chains were sequenced from one sample in a study of cytomegalovirus exposure and HLA in healthy donors (dated by TCRdb to 2016 to 2017). Preparation of the library involved the immunoSEQ multiplex PCR assay. A mixture of 60 forward primers for TCR Vbeta segments and 13 reverse primers for TCR Jbeta segments was used in the multiplex PCR. Held by TCRdb, this immuneACCESS table contains in-frame sequences only and omits some clones. Under half of the omission traces to an unresolved V gene where checked; the cause of the rest is unknown. Present in this sample are some 120,000 clones, 73% of which were seen just once. 4% to 5.5% of the sample belongs to the ten largest clones. The sequencing sample was made of PBMCs. The receptors originated from a man in his sixties in good health and CMV-seropositive.

This chain joins TRBV27 and TRBJ1-1; D is undetermined. Trimming pared 11 bases from V and 3 bases from J, leaving 16 bases between. The CDR3 totals 13 residues. The germline gives CDR1 MNHEY, CDR2 SMNVEV (reference sequence). CDR3 nucleotides: TGTGCCTCTCGTCTAACAGATTACACTGAAGCTTTCTTT. Its protein product is CASRLTDYTEAFF.

The chain recombines TRBV5-1 with TRBJ2-7, with 8 bases lining up with TRBD1. The closer fit of TRBJ2-6 to the DNA end suggests the J call may be wrong. The CDR3 spans 17 residues. Germline lookup yields CDR1 SGHRS and CDR2 YFSETQ. The DNA of the CDR3 is TGCGCCAGCAGCTCGGACAGGGTCCCCTCTGGGGCCAACGTCCTGACTTTC. This translates into CASSSDRVPSGANVLTF.

The gene calls are TRBV28 and TRBJ2-7; D is ambiguous. With 2 bases removed from V and 1 base from J, the gap between germline ends came to 3 bases. The CDR3 is 12 residues long. The germline gives CDR1 MDHEN, CDR2 SYDVKM. The CDR3 DNA reads TGTGCCAGCAGTTTACAGTCCTACGAGCAGTACTTC. Its translation is CASSLQSYEQYF. Full variable domain (remainder filled in from reference TRBV28 and TRBJ2-7): DVKVTQSSRYLVKRTGEKVFLECVQDMDHENMFWYRQDPGLGLRLIYFSYDVKMKEKGDIPEGYSVSREKKERFSLILESASTNQTSMYLCASSLQSYEQYFGPGTRLTVT.

The rearrangement joins TRBV2 to TRBJ2-5; TRBD2 is a possible D gene (5 bases). There are 13 residues in the CDR3. CDR1 is SNHLY, CDR2 FYNNEI, per germline. Trimming cost V 7 bases and J 0 bases, with 9 bases left between them. In DNA, the CDR3 is TGTGCCAGCAATCAGGACTACCAAGAGACCCAGTACTTC. It encodes CASNQDYQETQYF.

The J gene is TRBJ2-5, the V gene TRBV7-9; 7 bases are shared with TRBD1. Germline V CDR1 and CDR2: SEHNR, FQNEAQ (reference sequence). J lost 4 bases, V lost 2 bases, and 1 base had no gene match. This CDR3 is built from 13 residues. CDR3 amino acids: CASSLNRGETQYF. CDR3 sequence (DNA): TGTGCCAGCAGCTTAAACAGGGGAGAGACCCAGTACTTC.

The chain carries TRBV30 and TRBJ1-2, with D tentatively TRBD1 (6 bases). Germline V gives CDR1 GTSNPN, CDR2 SVGIG (reference sequence). This CDR3 is built from 16 residues. V gave up 2 bases and J gave up 5 bases, with 21 bases separating them. The CDR3, as DNA: TGTGCCTGGAGTACGGACCCGGGACACGGACCTTATGGCTACACCTTC. It specifies CAWSTDPGHGPYGYTF. Variable domain in full (rest from reference TRBV30 and TRBJ1-2): SQTIHQWPATLVQPVGSPLSLECTVEGTSNPNLYWYRQAAGRGLQLLFYSVGIGQISSEVPQNLSASRPQDRQFILSSKKLLLSDSGFYLCAWSTDPGHGPYGYTFGSGTRLTVV.

The CDR3 nucleotides are TGCGCCAGCAGCACAGGACAGGGATACACTGAAGCTTTCTTT. Its translation: CASSTGQGYTEAFF. The chain is built from TRBV5-1 and TRBJ1-1, with 8 bases matching TRBD1. V was clipped by 4 bases and J by 3 bases; unmatched bases: 5. The CDR3 sequence is 14 residues long. Germline V CDR1 and CDR2: SGHRS, YFSETQ.

This clone was picked up one time. The chain uses TRBV28 and TRBJ2-2, with TRBD1 as a possible D gene (5 bases). V lost 10 bases to trimming and J lost 6 bases, with 15 bases between them. Germline CDR1 reads MDHEN; CDR2 reads SYDVKM. The CDR3 length is 13 residues. The CDR3 reads CATLRGTAGELFF. CDR3 DNA: TGTGCCACATTAAGGGGTACCGCCGGGGAGCTGTTTTTT.

This clone was recorded a few times. The chain has TRBV13 and TRBJ2-3; 12 positions agree with TRBD2. The CDR3 sequence is 15 residues long. With 6 bases clipped from V and 5 bases from J, the junction kept 6 bases outside the gene matches. Germline CDR1 PRHDT, CDR2 FYEKMQ (reference sequence). The CDR3 sequence is CASSNLAGGGDTQYF. CDR3 bases: TGTGCCAGCAGTAATCTAGCGGGGGGGGGAGATACGCAGTATTTT.

The chain recombines TRBV5-1 with TRBJ2-1; no definite D call. Trimming cost V 0 bases and J 15 bases, with 13 bases left between them. CDR3 length: 12 residues. CDR1 and CDR2 (germline): SGHRS, YFSETQ. CDR3 residues: CASSLAGSTRFF. Written as DNA, the CDR3 is TGCGCCAGCAGCTTGGCCGGGTCTACGCGGTTCTTC.

The chain combines TRBV7-6 with TRBJ2-3, with D possibly TRBD2 on 5 matching bases. Per the germline V gene, CDR1 is SGHVS and CDR2 is FNYEAQ. V was clipped by 1 base and J by 2 bases, with 10 bases between them. The CDR3 totals 15 residues. The CDR3 is CASSLGGLSTDTQYF. CDR3 DNA sequence: TGTGCCAGCAGCTTAGGCGGACTCTCCACAGATACGCAGTATTTT.

The chain employs TRBV6-5 and TRBJ1-6; 9 nucleotides agree with TRBD1. CDR3 length equals 15 residues. CDR1 MNHEY and CDR2 SVGAGI come from the germline V gene. Trimming cost V 6 bases and J 5 bases; bases outside gene matches: 5. Here the CDR3 reads CASRPQGANNSPLHF. DNA for the CDR3: TGTGCCAGCAGGCCACAGGGGGCGAATAATTCACCCCTCCACTTT.

The V call is TRBV7-8, the J call TRBJ1-1; D is ambiguous. Germline V CDR1 and CDR2: SGHVS, FQNEAQ. The ends were cut back, 1 base at V and 5 bases at J, with 11 bases in the middle. This CDR3 contains 14 residues. In DNA, the CDR3 is TGTGCCAGCAGCTTAGAACCAGGATCGACTGAAGCTTTCTTT. Translating gives CASSLEPGSTEAFF.

The V gene is TRBV20-1, the J gene TRBJ2-3; 8 bases agree with TRBD2. J lost 8 bases, V lost 6 bases, and 4 bases had no gene match. CDR1 DFQATT and CDR2 SNEGSKA come from the germline V gene (reference sequence). The CDR3 has 11 residues. The CDR3 loop is CSAAGEGTQYF. CDR3 in DNA: TGCAGTGCAGCGGGGGAGGGTACGCAGTATTTT.

CDR3 bases: TGTGCCAGCAGTGACGGGACAGGTGGAAACACCATATATTTT. Protein: CASSDGTGGNTIYF. The chain recombines TRBV2 with TRBJ1-3; 8 nucleotides line up with TRBD1. The CDR3 runs 14 residues. Per the germline V gene, CDR1 is SNHLY and CDR2 is FYNNEI. V dropped 3 bases and J dropped 3; count of bases not matched to a gene: 1.

Turning to this clone: A read error may produce the germline difference seen at one junction end. The J gene is TRBJ2-7, the V gene TRBV11-2; weak D call: TRBD1 (6 bases). In germline, CDR1 is SGHAT, CDR2 FQNNGV. CDR3 size: 12 residues. CDR3 amino acids: CASSPGVGPRSF. CDR3 nucleotides: TGTGCCAGCAGCCCAGGGGTGGGGCCGAGGTCCTTC.

The chain employs TRBV10-2 and TRBJ2-5; D may be TRBD1 (6 bases). Germline V gene data show CDR1 as WSHSY and CDR2 as SAAADI. V was trimmed by 7 bases and J by 5 bases, leaving 17 bases between them. This CDR3 contains 14 residues. The CDR3 sequence is CASMSGASVETQYF. The CDR3 nucleotides are TGCGCCAGCATGTCAGGGGCGTCTGTGGAGACCCAGTACTTC.

The chain has TRBV7-3 and TRBJ2-5, with 7 nucleotides matching TRBD2. The V gene's germline CDR1 is SGHTA and CDR2 FQGTGA. This CDR3 region has 13 residues. The J segment lost 5 bases and the V segment lost 5 bases, leaving 5 bases of the junction unmatched. The CDR3 region is CASSQAGRETQYF. The CDR3 nucleotides read TGTGCCAGCAGCCAAGCGGGGCGGGAGACCCAGTACTTC. Looking up the rest from reference TRBV7-3 and TRBJ2-5 gives the full variable domain: GAGVSQTPSNKVTEKGKYVELRCDPISGHTALYWYRQSLGQGPEFLIYFQGTGAADDSGLPNDRFFAVRPEGSVSTLKIQRTERGDSAVYLCASSQAGRETQYFGPGTRLLVL.

This clone has only a few counts. Sequence at one end of the junction differs from germline and may be a read error. The chain combines TRBV7-9 with TRBJ1-1; the match to TRBD1 covers 12 bases. CDR1 is SEHNR, CDR2 FQNEAQ, per germline (reference sequence). The CDR3 is made up of 16 amino acids. The CDR3 DNA is TGTTCCAGCAGCTTAGCTTTGGGACAGGGGGCGCCTGAAGCTTTCTTT. Translated: CSSSLALGQGAPEAFF. The full variable domain, in which reference TRBV7-9 and TRBJ1-1 provide the parts outside the CDR3, is DTGVSQNPRHKITKRGQNVTFRCDPISEHNRLYWYRQTLGQGPEFLTYFQNEAQLEKSRLLSDRFSAERPKGSFSTLEIQRTEQGDSAMYLCSSSLALGQGAPEAFFGQGTRLTVV.

V usage is TRBV6-5 and J usage is TRBJ1-2; tentatively, D is TRBD1 (5 bases). The length of the CDR3 is 14 residues. From germline, CDR1 is MNHEY and CDR2 SVGAGI. The germline V and J ends were trimmed by 0 bases and 7 bases, with 12 bases remaining between them. The CDR3 DNA follows: TGTGCCAGCAGTTACTCAACTCAGGGATCTGGCTACACCTTC. Amino acids: CASSYSTQGSGYTF.

The chain links TRBV4-1 to TRBJ2-2; 10 bases align to TRBD2. This CDR3 has 17 amino acids. From germline, CDR1 is MGHRA and CDR2 YSYEKL. Losses at the gene ends were 4 bases for V and 1 base for J; bases not matched to a gene: 6. The CDR3 DNA sequence: TGCGCCAGCAGCCCACCTCCTAGCGGGGGGAACACCGGGGAGCTGTTTTTT. Encoded protein: CASSPPPSGGNTGELFF.